This TCR beta chain comes out of a study of T cells in Graves' hyperthyroidism and ophthalmopathy. Points from the study as a whole: Within blood appeared most thyroid clonotypes that had expanded above 0.001.

Amplified TCR beta CDR3 regions came from RNA transcripts. First-round RT-PCR of the TCR CDR3 relied on the HTBI primer set. A single record per CDR3 protein comes from TCRdb applying MiXCR to the multiplex PCR reads. The sample has 90,000 to 120,000 distinct CDR3 sequences; more than 15% are singletons. The V end lost 8 bases, the J end lost 0 bases, and 15 bases lay between the germline ends. This CDR3 contains 15 residues. Per germline, CDR1 ENHRY and CDR2 SYGVKD. Hyperthyroidism patients were newly diagnosed, had disease duration under 2 months, and were aged 18 to 65 years. This clonotype was seen ten or more times. Antigen specificity is unknown.

The sequenced sample consisted of blood. This TCR was recovered from a woman aged 45-65 years with Graves' hyperthyroidism. The chain employs TRBV10-3 and TRBJ2-3, with a possible D match to TRBD2 (6 bases). The CDR3 DNA follows: TGTGCCATCGGTCAAACTGGGACTAGCACAGATACGCAGTATTTT. Translated, it gives CAIGQTGTSTDTQYF.